These 16 T cell receptor beta chains share one sample of origin, sequenced in a study of T cell clonality in common variable immunodeficiency. Measured with immunoSEQ multiplex PCR; TCRdb has only the in-frame clones, and not every one. The sample lists about 31,000 clones, none appearing once, the ten largest making up under 4.5%. The specimen was peripheral blood mononuclear cells. All receptors come from a person between 18 and 75 years old in good health.

This clone has ten or more counts. The read gets to within 3 residues of the CDR3 end, and the germline J gene fills in the rest. This chain joins TRBV5-6 and TRBJ2-4; a weak D match, TRBD1 (6 bases). The V and J ends lost 0 bases and 5 bases respectively, with 9 bases between them. The CDR3 is made up of 14 amino acids. The germline gives CDR1 SGHDT, CDR2 YYEEEE. The CDR3 DNA, read in part, is TGTGCCAGCAGCTTGGGACAGGTAGAAAACATT. Its translation is CASSLGQVENI. The CDR3 reads in full as CASSLGQVENIQYF.

This clone came up many times. The read ends 3 residues shy of where the CDR3 ends; the end is completed using the germline J gene. The chain is built from TRBV19 and TRBJ2-1, with 9 bases matching TRBD1. Losses at the gene ends were 5 bases for V and 8 bases for J; bases not matched to a gene: 7. Germline values: CDR1 LNHDA, CDR2 SQIVND (reference sequence). The CDR3 spans 14 residues. CDR3 amino acids: CASSLGQGMDEQFF. Incomplete CDR3 DNA: TGTGCCAGTAGTCTCGGACAGGGGATGGATGAG. The full variable domain, with the rest looked up from reference TRBV19 and TRBJ2-1, is DGGITQSPKYLFRKEGQNVTLSCEQNLNHDAMYWYRQDPGQGLRLIYYSQIVNDFQKGDIAEGYSVSREKKESFPLTVTSAQKNPTAFYLCASSLGQGMDEQFFGPGTRLTVL.

This clone was detected ten times or more. The CDR3 end is not reached by the read, which stops 3 residues before it; the germline J gene fills it in. The genes are TRBV20-1 and TRBJ1-2; D is undetermined. CDR1 is DFQATT, CDR2 SNEGSKA, per germline (reference sequence). The CDR3 runs to 17 residues. The CDR3 bases that were read are TGCAGTGCTAGAGATCAACTAGCCCGATCCTCCTACAATGAC. Its translation is CSARDQLARSSYND. The CDR3, in full, reads CSARDQLARSSYNDYTF.

This clone was seen ten or more times. The CDR3 end is not reached by the read, which stops 3 residues before it; the germline J gene fills it in. This chain uses TRBV6-2 or TRBV6-3 with TRBJ2-1; no firm D call. The CDR3 extends over 11 amino acids. Trimming cost V 5 bases and J 4 bases, with 3 bases left between them. Germline V CDR1 and CDR2: MNHEY, SVGEGT. This CDR3 reads CASSPYNEQFF. The CDR3 bases that were read are TGTGCCAGCAGTCCTTACAATGAG.

The table lists this clone with many counts. The read ends 3 residues shy of where the CDR3 ends; the end is completed using the germline J gene. The chain links TRBV12-3 or TRBV12-4 to TRBJ2-7; a weak D match, TRBD2 (5 bases). The CDR3 has 15 amino acids. Trimming left V 6 bases short and J 4 bases short, with 19 bases between. The CDR3: CASSPPGGLIYEQYF. The sequenced CDR3 bases are TGTGCCAGCAGCCCTCCTGGCGGGCTCATTTACGAG.

This clone has more than one count but fewer than ten. The CDR3 end falls 3 residues outside the read, so it is completed with the germline J gene. The V call is TRBV18, the J call TRBJ1-2; no definite D call. This CDR3 is built from 13 residues. Germline assignment: CDR1 KGHSH and CDR2 LQKENI. The sequenced CDR3 bases are TGTGCCAGCTCACCACCCTTGGACTACGAC. Translation: CASSPPLDYD. The full CDR3 is CASSPPLDYDYTF.

This clone was counted at least ten times. Coverage ceases 3 residues before the CDR3 finishes, and the germline J gene fills in the end. J is TRBJ2-7 and V is TRBV18; possible D gene TRBD1, 7 bases. Trimming cost V 5 bases and J 2 bases, with 16 bases left between them. Germline V lookup: CDR1 KGHSH, CDR2 LQKENI. CDR3 length equals 15 residues. CDR3 bases read: TGTGCCAGCTCAAACAACAGGGGACTGACCTACGAG. Protein product: CASSNNRGLTYE. The entire CDR3 reads CASSNNRGLTYEQYF.

At least ten counts were recorded for this clone. The read terminates 3 residues ahead of where the CDR3 ends, so the germline J gene completes it. The chain couples TRBV9 to TRBJ2-7; D perhaps matches TRBD2 (5 bases). Trimming cost V 4 bases and J 3 bases, with 8 bases left between them. The germline V gene has CDR1 SGDLS and CDR2 YYNGEE. This CDR3 spans 12 amino acids. Here the CDR3 reads CASSPDFYEQYF. The covered CDR3 bases are TGTGCCAGCAGCCCGGACTTCTACGAG.

The sample holds many counts of this clone. The part of the CDR3 DNA that was read is TGCGCCAGCAGCCCATCTGGACAGGCCTACGAG. Amino acid sequence: CASSPSGQAYE. The CDR3 in its entirety is CASSPSGQAYEQYF. This sequence joins TRBV5-1 and TRBJ2-7; 7 bases align to TRBD1. The CDR3 extends 3 residues past the end of the read, so its final part is completed from the germline J gene. The CDR3 extends over 14 amino acids. Trimming took 4 bases from V and 2 from J; bases not matched to a gene: 6. Per the germline V gene, CDR1 is SGHRS and CDR2 is YFSETQ.

Many counts were recorded for this clone. The CDR3: CSVRQIIQETQYF. The sequenced CDR3 bases are TGCAGCGTCCGACAGATTATCCAAGAGACG. This chain connects TRBV29-1 to TRBJ2-3; tentatively, D is TRBD1 (5 bases). The sequence runs out 3 residues before the end of the CDR3; the remainder is reconstructed from the germline J gene. This CDR3 spans 13 amino acids. CDR1 is SQVTM and CDR2 is ANQGSEA in the germline V gene.

This clone appeared many times. The sequenced fragment ends 3 residues before the CDR3 boundary, so the rest is inferred from the germline J gene. The chain links TRBV5-1 to TRBJ2-3, with a tentative D call TRBD2 (5 bases). The germline V gene encodes CDR1 SGHRS and CDR2 YFSETQ. The CDR3 extends over 16 amino acids. V lost 2 bases and J lost 0, with 13 bases in between. The CDR3 DNA, read in part, is TGCGCCAGCAGCTTAGGACTCGCGACTAGCACAGATACG. This sequence encodes CASSLGLATSTDT. In full, the CDR3 reads CASSLGLATSTDTQYF. The full variable domain, in which reference TRBV5-1 and TRBJ2-3 provide the parts outside the CDR3, is KAGVTQTPRYLIKTRGQQVTLSCSPISGHRSVSWYQQTPGQGLQFLFEYFSETQRNKGNFPGRFSGRQFSNSRSEMNVSTLELGDSALYLCASSLGLATSTDTQYFGPGTRLTVL.

This clone was seen repeatedly, ten times or more. The read ends 3 residues early relative to the CDR3; the germline J gene fills the gap. The chain links TRBV5-1 to TRBJ1-1, with TRBD1 identical over 7 bases. CDR3 size: 14 residues. Germline CDR1 is SGHRS and CDR2 is YFSETQ. With 3 bases clipped from V and 1 base from J, the junction kept 3 bases outside the gene matches. CDR3 sequence: CASSSQGGNTEAFF. Incomplete CDR3 DNA: TGCGCCAGCAGCTCGCAGGGGGGGAACACTGAA.

This clone was recorded many times. The CDR3 end lies 3 residues beyond the end of the read and is filled in from the germline J gene. The V gene is TRBV20-1, the J gene TRBJ2-1; 10 bases match TRBD2. Germline-derived CDR1 and CDR2 are DFQATT and SNEGSKA (reference sequence). The CDR3 extends over 14 amino acids. The junction had 5 bases not matched to a gene; V was cut back by 2 bases and J by 7 bases. CDR3 sequence: CSARTWTSGNEQFF. CDR3 DNA (partial): TGCAGTGCTAGAACATGGACTAGCGGAAATGAG.

At least ten counts were recorded for this clone. The read terminates 3 residues ahead of where the CDR3 ends, so the germline J gene completes it. V is TRBV20-1 and J is TRBJ2-1, with TRBD2 identical over 12 bases. Trimming at V came to 5 bases and at J to 8 bases, leaving 7 bases not matched to a gene. In germline, CDR1 is DFQATT, CDR2 SNEGSKA (reference sequence). CDR3 length: 14 amino acids. CDR3: CSAPSSGGADEQFF. The CDR3 bases that were read are TGCAGTGCTCCCTCTAGCGGGGGGGCCGATGAG.

This clone was detected ten times or more. The read stops 3 residues short of the end of the CDR3; the missing end is completed from the germline J gene. The chain combines TRBV6-2 or TRBV6-3 with TRBJ2-3; 8 bases agree with TRBD1. Germline V gene lookup returns CDR1 MNHEY and CDR2 SVGEGT. Losses at the gene ends were 7 bases for V and 7 bases for J; bases not matched to a gene: 10. The CDR3 has 14 amino acids. The sequenced part of the CDR3 DNA is TGTGCCAGCATTTCTGCAGGGGGCTATAATACG. Translation gives CASISAGGYNT. The entire CDR3 protein reads CASISAGGYNTQYF.

At least ten counts were recorded for this clone. The CDR3 end is not reached by the read, which stops 3 residues before it; the germline J gene fills it in. The chain joins TRBV5-4 to TRBJ2-1; TRBD1 might be the D (5 bases). V lost 1 base and J lost 3, with 11 bases in between. The CDR3 runs to 15 residues. Germline values: CDR1 SGHNT, CDR2 YYREEE (reference sequence). CDR3 protein: CASSLFGASYNEQFF. CDR3 DNA (partial): TGTGCCAGCAGCTTGTTTGGGGCAAGCTACAATGAG. Full variable domain (outside the CDR3, taken from reference TRBV5-4 and TRBJ2-1): ETGVTQSPTHLIKTRGQQVTLRCSSQSGHNTVSWYQQALGQGPQFIFQYYREEENGRGNFPPRFSGLQFPNYSSELNVNALELDDSALYLCASSLFGASYNEQFFGPGTRLTVL.